This T cell receptor (beta chain) was recovered during a study of cytomegalovirus exposure and HLA in healthy donors. The CDR3 has 13 amino acids. CDR1 and CDR2 (germline): ENHRY, SYGVKD. V dropped 4 bases and J dropped 6; count of bases not matched to a gene: 3. Amplification used 60 Vbeta primers and 13 Jbeta primers. TCRdb's copy holds only in-frame clones and misses some; the assay was immunoSEQ multiplex PCR. The repertoire consists of about 120,000 clones, with around 61% occurring once and the leading ten covering around 2.2%. The V and J genes are TRBV10-3 and TRBJ1-5, with 7 bases matching TRBD1. The clonotype originates from a young woman in good health and CMV-seronegative. Material for sequencing was PBMCs. CDR3 nucleotide sequence: TGTGCCATCAGTGCTCCAGGGGGTCAGCCCCAGCATTTT. Its protein product is CAISAPGGQPQHF.